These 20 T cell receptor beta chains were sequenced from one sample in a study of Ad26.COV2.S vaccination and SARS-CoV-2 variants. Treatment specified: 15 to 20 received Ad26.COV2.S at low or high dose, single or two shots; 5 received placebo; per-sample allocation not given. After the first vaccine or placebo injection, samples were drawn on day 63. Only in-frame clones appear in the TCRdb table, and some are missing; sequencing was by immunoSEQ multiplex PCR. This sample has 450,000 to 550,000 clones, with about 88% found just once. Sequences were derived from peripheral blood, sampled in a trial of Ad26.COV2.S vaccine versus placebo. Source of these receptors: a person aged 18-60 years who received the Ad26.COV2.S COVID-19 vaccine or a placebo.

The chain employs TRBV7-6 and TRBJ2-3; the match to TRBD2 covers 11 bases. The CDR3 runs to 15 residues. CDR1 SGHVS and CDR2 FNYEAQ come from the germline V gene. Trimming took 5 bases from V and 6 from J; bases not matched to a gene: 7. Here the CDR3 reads CASSDSGGALDTQYF. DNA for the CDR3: TGTGCCAGCAGCGATAGCGGGGGGGCCTTGGATACGCAGTATTTT.

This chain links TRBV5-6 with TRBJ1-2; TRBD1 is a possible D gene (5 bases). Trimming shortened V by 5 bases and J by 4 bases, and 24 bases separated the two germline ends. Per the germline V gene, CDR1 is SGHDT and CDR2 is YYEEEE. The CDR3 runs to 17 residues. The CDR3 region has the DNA TGTGCCAGCAGTTTTATAGAGGGGAGTAGGGGTTCCTATGGCTACACCTTC. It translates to CASSFIEGSRGSYGYTF.

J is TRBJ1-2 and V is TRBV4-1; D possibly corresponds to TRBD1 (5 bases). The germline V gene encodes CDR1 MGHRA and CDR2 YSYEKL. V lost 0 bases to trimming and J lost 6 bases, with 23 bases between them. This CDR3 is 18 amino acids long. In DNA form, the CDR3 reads TGCGCCAGCAGCCAAGAGGTACAGGAACGTACTCAAGGGGATGGCTACACCTTC. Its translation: CASSQEVQERTQGDGYTF.

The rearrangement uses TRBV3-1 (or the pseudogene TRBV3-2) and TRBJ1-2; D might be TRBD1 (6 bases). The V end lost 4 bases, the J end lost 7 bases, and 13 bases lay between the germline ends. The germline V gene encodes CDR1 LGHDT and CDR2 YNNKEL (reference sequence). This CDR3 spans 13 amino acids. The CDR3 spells CASSLNRVPGYTF. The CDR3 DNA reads TGTGCCAGCAGCCTCAACAGGGTACCTGGCTACACCTTC.

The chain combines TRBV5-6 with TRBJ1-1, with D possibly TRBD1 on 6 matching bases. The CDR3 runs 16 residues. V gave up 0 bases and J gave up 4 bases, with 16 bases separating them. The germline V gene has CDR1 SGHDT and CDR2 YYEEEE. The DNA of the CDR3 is TGTGCCAGCAGCTTGGATCTGGGGGCCACGGGCACTGAAGCTTTCTTT. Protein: CASSLDLGATGTEAFF.

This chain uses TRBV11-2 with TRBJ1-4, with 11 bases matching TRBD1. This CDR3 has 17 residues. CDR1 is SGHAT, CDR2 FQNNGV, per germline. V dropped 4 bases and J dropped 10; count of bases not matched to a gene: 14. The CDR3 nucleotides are TGTGCCAGCAGCTCCACCTGGGGGAGGACAGGGGGCGGAAAACTGTTTTTT. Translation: CASSSTWGRTGGGKLFF.

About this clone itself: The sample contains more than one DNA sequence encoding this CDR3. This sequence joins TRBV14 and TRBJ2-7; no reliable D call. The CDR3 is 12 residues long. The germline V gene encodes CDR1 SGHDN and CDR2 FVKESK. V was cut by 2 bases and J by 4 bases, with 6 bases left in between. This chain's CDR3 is CASSQNSYEQYF. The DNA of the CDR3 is TGTGCCAGCAGCCAAAACAGTTACGAGCAGTACTTC.

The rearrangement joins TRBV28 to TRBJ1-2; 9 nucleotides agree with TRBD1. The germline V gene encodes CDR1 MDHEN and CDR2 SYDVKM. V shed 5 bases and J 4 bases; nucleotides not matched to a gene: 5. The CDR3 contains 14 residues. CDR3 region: CASSRDREIYGYTF. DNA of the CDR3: TGTGCCAGCAGTAGGGACAGGGAAATCTATGGCTACACCTTC.

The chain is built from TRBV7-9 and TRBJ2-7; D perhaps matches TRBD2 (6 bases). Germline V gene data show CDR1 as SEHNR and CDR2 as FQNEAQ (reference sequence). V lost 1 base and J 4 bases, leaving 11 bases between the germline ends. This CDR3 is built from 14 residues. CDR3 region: CASSLGTGVYEQYF. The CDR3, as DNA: TGTGCCAGCAGCTTAGGAACGGGAGTTTACGAGCAGTACTTC. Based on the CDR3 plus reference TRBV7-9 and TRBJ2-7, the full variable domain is DTGVSQNPRHKITKRGQNVTFRCDPISEHNRLYWYRQTLGQGPEFLTYFQNEAQLEKSRLLSDRFSAERPKGSFSTLEIQRTEQGDSAMYLCASSLGTGVYEQYFGPGTRLTVT.

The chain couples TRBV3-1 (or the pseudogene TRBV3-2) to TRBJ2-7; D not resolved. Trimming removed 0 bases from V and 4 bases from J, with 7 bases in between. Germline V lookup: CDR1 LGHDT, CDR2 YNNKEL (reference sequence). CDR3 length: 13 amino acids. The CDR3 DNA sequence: TGTGCCAGCAGCCAAGATGGGGTTTACGAGCAGTACTTC. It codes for CASSQDGVYEQYF.

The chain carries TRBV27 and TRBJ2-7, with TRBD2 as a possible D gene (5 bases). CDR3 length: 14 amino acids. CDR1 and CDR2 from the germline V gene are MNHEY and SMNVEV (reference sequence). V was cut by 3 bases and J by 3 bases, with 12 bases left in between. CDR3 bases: TGTGCCAGCAGTTTTAGGAGGCAGCACTACGAGCAGTACTTC. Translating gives CASSFRRQHYEQYF.

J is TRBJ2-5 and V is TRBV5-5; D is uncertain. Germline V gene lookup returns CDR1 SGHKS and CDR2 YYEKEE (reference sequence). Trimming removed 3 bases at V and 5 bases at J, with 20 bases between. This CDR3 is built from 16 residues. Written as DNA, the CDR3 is TGTGCCAGCAGCTCCAGGTTCACACCCGGCAAGGAGACCCAGTACTTC. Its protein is CASSSRFTPGKETQYF.

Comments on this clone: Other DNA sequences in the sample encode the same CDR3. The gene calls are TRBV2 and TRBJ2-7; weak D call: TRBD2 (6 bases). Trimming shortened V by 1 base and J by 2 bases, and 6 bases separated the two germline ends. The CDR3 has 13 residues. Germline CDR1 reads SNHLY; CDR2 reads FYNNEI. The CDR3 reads CASSEGGAYEQYF. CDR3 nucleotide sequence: TGTGCCAGCAGTGAAGGGGGGGCCTACGAGCAGTACTTC. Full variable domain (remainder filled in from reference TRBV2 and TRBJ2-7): EPEVTQTPSHQVTQMGQEVILRCVPISNHLYFYWYRQILGQKVEFLVSFYNNEISEKSEIFDDQFSVERPDGSNFTLKIRSTKLEDSAMYFCASSEGGAYEQYFGPGTRLTVT.

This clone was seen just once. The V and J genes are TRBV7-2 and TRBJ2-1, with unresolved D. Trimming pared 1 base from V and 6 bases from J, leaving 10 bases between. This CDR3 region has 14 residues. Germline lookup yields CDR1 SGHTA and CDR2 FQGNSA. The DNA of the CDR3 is TGTGCCAGCAGCTTAGTTGCCAGGAGCAATGAGCAGTTCTTC. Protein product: CASSLVARSNEQFF.

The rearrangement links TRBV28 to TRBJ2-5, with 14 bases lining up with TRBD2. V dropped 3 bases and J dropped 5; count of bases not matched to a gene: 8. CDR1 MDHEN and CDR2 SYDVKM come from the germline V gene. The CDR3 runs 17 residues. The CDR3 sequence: CASSFGRLAGGPETQYF. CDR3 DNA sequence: TGTGCCAGCAGTTTCGGGAGACTAGCGGGAGGGCCTGAGACCCAGTACTTC.

CDR3 coding DNA: TGTGCCAGCAGTTACCTCGGGAGGGGGCAAGAGACCCAGTACTTC. Its translation: CASSYLGRGQETQYF. V is TRBV6-2 or TRBV6-3 and J is TRBJ2-5; the match to TRBD2 covers 8 bases. The CDR3 loop spans 15 amino acids. Losses at the gene ends were 2 bases for V and 2 bases for J; bases not matched to a gene: 4. Germline V CDR1 and CDR2: MNHEY, SVGEGT.

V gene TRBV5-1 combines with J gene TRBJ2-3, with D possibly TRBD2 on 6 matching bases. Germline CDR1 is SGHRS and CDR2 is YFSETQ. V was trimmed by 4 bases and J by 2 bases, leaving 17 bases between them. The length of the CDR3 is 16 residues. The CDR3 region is CASSRGGGDFTDTQYF. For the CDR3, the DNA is TGCGCCAGCAGCCGGGGTGGCGGGGATTTCACAGATACGCAGTATTTT.

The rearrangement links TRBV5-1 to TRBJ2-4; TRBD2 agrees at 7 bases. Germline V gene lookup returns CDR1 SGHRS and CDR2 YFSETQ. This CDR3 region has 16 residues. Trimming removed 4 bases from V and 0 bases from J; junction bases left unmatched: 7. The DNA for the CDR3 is TGCGCCAGCAGCCCTCTAGCGGACCTAGCCAAAAACATTCAGTACTTC. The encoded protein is CASSPLADLAKNIQYF.

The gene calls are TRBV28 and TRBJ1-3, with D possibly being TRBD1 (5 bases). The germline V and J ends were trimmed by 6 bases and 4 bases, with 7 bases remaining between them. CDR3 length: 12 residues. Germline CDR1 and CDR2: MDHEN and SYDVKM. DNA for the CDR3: TGTGCCAGCAGGTGGGGGGGAAACACCATATATTTT. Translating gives CASRWGGNTIYF.

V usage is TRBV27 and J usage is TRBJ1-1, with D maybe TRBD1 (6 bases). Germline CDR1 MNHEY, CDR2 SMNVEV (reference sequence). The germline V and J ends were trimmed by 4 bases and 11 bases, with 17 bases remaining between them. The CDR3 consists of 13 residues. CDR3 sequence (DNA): TGTGCCAGCAGTTCCCTGGGGGCAGGGTTGGCTTTCTTT. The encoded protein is CASSSLGAGLAFF.